There are a few counts of the clone carrying this T cell receptor beta chain. Its antigen remains unknown. Exposure to brentuximab vedotin varied, and each patient had relapsed following autologous stem cell transplantation. This specimen belongs to a study of PD-1 blockade in classical Hodgkin lymphoma. Study observations and caveats: Exclusion was applied to patients who started nivolumab under 1 year after ASCT. Unlike CD8+ TCR diversity, which did not rise significantly by C4D1, CD4+ TCR diversity did.

The V gene end was trimmed by 0 bases and the J gene end by 12 bases; junction bases not matched to a gene: 4. CDR3 length: 14 amino acids. Germline lookup yields CDR1 SGDLS and CDR2 YYNGEE. Only in-frame clones appear in the TCRdb table, and some are missing; sequencing was by immunoSEQ multiplex PCR. The repertoire consists of roughly 150,000 clones, with approximately 81% occurring once and the leading ten covering roughly 9.8%. This chain uses TRBV9 with TRBJ2-3; 13 positions match TRBD2. The origin of this receptor is a human donor with classical Hodgkin lymphoma. Sample: peripheral blood mononuclear cells (PBMCs), taken before the second cycle of nivolumab. The DNA for the CDR3 is TGTGCCAGCAGCGTAGAACTAGCGGGGGGGTTCCAGTATTTT. This sequence encodes CASSVELAGGFQYF.